The next 28 T cell receptor beta chains were all read from a single sample in a study of PD-1 blockade in classical Hodgkin lymphoma (dated by TCRdb to about 2020). Library method: the immunoSEQ multiplex PCR assay. TCRdb stores this immuneACCESS table with in-frame sequences only. Part of the clones is absent; in the studies checked, under half of the shortfall reflects unresolved V genes, and no reason is known for the rest. Present in this sample are about 37,000 clones, around 88% of which were seen just once. The top ten clonotypes cover around 7.7% of the sample. The sample's time point label, decoded: cycle 2 day 1 (C2D1) of nivolumab. All trial patients had relapsed after autologous stem cell transplantation, with cohorts A, B and C differing in prior brentuximab vedotin exposure. Sequencing used peripheral blood mononuclear cells (PBMCs), obtained before the second cycle of nivolumab. All receptors come from a human donor with classical Hodgkin lymphoma.

The chain combines TRBV15 with TRBJ2-1, with 7 positions matching TRBD1. V was pared by 2 bases and J by 0 bases, with 4 bases of the junction left unmatched. The V gene's germline CDR1 is LNHNV and CDR2 YYDKDF (reference sequence). The CDR3 runs 16 residues. The CDR3 sequence: CATSRPWTGSYNEQFF. The CDR3 DNA is TGTGCCACCAGCAGACCTTGGACAGGCTCCTACAATGAGCAGTTCTTC.

As concerns this clone: The identical CDR3 is also encoded by other nucleotide sequences in the sample. The chain has TRBV19 and TRBJ2-7, with D tentatively TRBD1 (7 bases). The V gene lost 4 bases and the J gene lost 4 bases, with 14 bases spanning the gap. The CDR3 sequence is 14 residues long. Germline V CDR1 and CDR2: LNHDA, SQIVND (reference sequence). The CDR3 DNA is TGTGCCAGTAGTACCCGACAGGGAGGTTACGAGCAGTACTTC. This codes for CASSTRQGGYEQYF. The entire variable domain, with the rest obtained from reference TRBV19 and TRBJ2-7, is as follows: DGGITQSPKYLFRKEGQNVTLSCEQNLNHDAMYWYRQDPGQGLRLIYYSQIVNDFQKGDIAEGYSVSREKKESFPLTVTSAQKNPTAFYLCASSTRQGGYEQYFGPGTRLTVT.

Only one count was recorded for this clone. This chain connects TRBV7-6 to TRBJ2-7; D may be TRBD1 (6 bases). CDR1 and CDR2 from the germline V gene are SGHVS and FNYEAQ. The CDR3 is 13 amino acids. V lost 6 bases and J 7 bases, leaving 16 bases between the germline ends. Written as DNA, the CDR3 is TGTGCCAGCAGTCCGGGACACCTGAAAGAGCAGTACTTC. It yields the protein CASSPGHLKEQYF. Drawing the rest from reference TRBV7-6 and TRBJ2-7, the complete variable domain is GAGVSQSPRYKVTKRGQDVALRCDPISGHVSLYWYRQALGQGPEFLTYFNYEAQQDKSGLPNDRFSAERPEGSISTLTIQRTEQRDSAMYRCASSPGHLKEQYFGPGTRLTVT.

The V gene is TRBV2, the J gene TRBJ2-4, with D perhaps TRBD2 (7 bases). CDR3 length: 15 amino acids. Germline CDR1 SNHLY, CDR2 FYNNEI. Between the trimmed V and J ends, which lost 7 bases and 8 bases, there was a span of 21 bases. CDR3 protein: CASIGPEGGRDIQYF. In DNA form, the CDR3 reads TGTGCCAGCATCGGTCCAGAGGGGGGGAGGGACATTCAGTACTTC.

V usage is TRBV2 and J usage is TRBJ1-1; the D is unclear. The CDR3 contains 13 residues. Looked up from germline, CDR1 is SNHLY and CDR2 is FYNNEI. Deletions cut 4 bases from V and 6 bases from J, with 12 bases between. The CDR3 DNA sequence: TGTGCCAGCAGTGTCCCGGGTGACGCTGAAGCTTTCTTT. Its protein is CASSVPGDAEAFF.

The chain employs TRBV19 and TRBJ2-5; 11 nucleotides agree with TRBD2. The germline CDR1 and CDR2 sequences are LNHDA and SQIVND (reference sequence). CDR3 length equals 16 residues. V shed 4 bases, J shed 2 bases, and the junction held 6 bases outside the gene matches. For the CDR3, the DNA is TGTGCCAGTAGTACATTATTAGCGGGAGGGCAAGAGACCCAGTACTTC. This encodes CASSTLLAGGQETQYF.

This rearrangement joins TRBV7-9 to TRBJ1-5; the D is unclear. V was pared by 3 bases and J by 9 bases, with 15 bases between. Per germline, CDR1 SEHNR and CDR2 FQNEAQ (reference sequence). CDR3 length equals 14 residues. The CDR3 nucleotides read TGTGCCAGCAGCTTTGCGGGTGAATTCCGGCCCCAGCATTTT. Translated: CASSFAGEFRPQHF.

V and J are TRBV4-1 and TRBJ1-2; maybe TRBD1 (5 bases). Trimming took 1 base from V and 8 from J, leaving 14 bases between them. The germline gives CDR1 MGHRA, CDR2 YSYEKL. The CDR3 contains 14 residues. This CDR3 is CASSQVGGARGYTF. For the CDR3, the DNA is TGCGCCAGCAGCCAAGTAGGAGGGGCGCGGGGCTACACCTTC.

This clone was detected once. This sequence joins TRBV6-6 and TRBJ2-6, with D unresolved. The CDR3 runs to 16 residues. V was cut by 6 bases and J by 3 bases, with 15 bases left in between. From germline, CDR1 is MNHNY and CDR2 SVGAGI (reference sequence). The CDR3 DNA follows: TGTGCCAGCAGCATCGGTGCATGGGATGGGGCCAACGTCCTGACTTTC. As protein: CASSIGAWDGANVLTF.

The genes are TRBV6-1 and TRBJ2-7; D uncertain. Between the trimmed V and J ends, which lost 2 bases and 6 bases, there was a span of 17 bases. Germline V gene data show CDR1 as MNHNS and CDR2 as SASEGT. The CDR3 totals 15 residues. The CDR3 spells CASSELVSAGIEQYF. The CDR3 nucleotides read TGTGCCAGCAGTGAATTGGTCAGCGCCGGTATCGAGCAGTACTTC.

The V and J genes are TRBV6-4 and TRBJ1-2; D not certain. Germline V gene lookup returns CDR1 MRHNA and CDR2 SNTAGT. Trimming shortened V by 6 bases and J by 4 bases, and 6 bases separated the two germline ends. The CDR3 has 11 residues. The CDR3 DNA reads TGTGCCAGCAGCCGTTCCTATGGCTACACCTTC. Translation gives CASSRSYGYTF.

The V and J genes are TRBV11-3 and TRBJ1-1; a weak D match, TRBD1 (5 bases). CDR3 length equals 14 residues. CDR1 is SGHNT, CDR2 YENEEA, per germline. Trimming shortened V by 3 bases and J by 6 bases, and 14 bases separated the two germline ends. Written as DNA, the CDR3 is TGTGCCAGCAGCTTTCGGGGGAATAACGCTGAAGCTTTCTTT. Translating gives CASSFRGNNAEAFF.

The chain uses TRBV28 and TRBJ2-7; D not certain. The length of the CDR3 is 14 residues. Trimming took off 5 bases at V and 3 bases at J, with 14 bases between the two ends. CDR1 and CDR2 (germline): MDHEN, SYDVKM. The CDR3: CASSLKTPNYEQYF. The CDR3 nucleotides are TGTGCCAGCAGTCTCAAGACTCCAAACTACGAGCAGTACTTC.

V is TRBV5-8 and J is TRBJ1-5; tentatively, D is TRBD1 (5 bases). Deletions cut 0 bases from V and 5 bases from J, with 12 bases between. CDR1 SGHTS and CDR2 YDEGEE come from the germline V gene. The length of the CDR3 is 15 residues. CDR3 DNA: TGTGCCAGCAGCTTGGCTTCCTGGGGGTATCAGCCCCAGCATTTT. This encodes CASSLASWGYQPQHF. Filled out from reference TRBV5-8 and TRBJ1-5, the complete variable domain reads EAGVTQSPTHLIKTRGQQATLRCSPISGHTSVYWYQQALGLGLQFLLWYDEGEERNRGNFPPRFSGRQFPNYSSELNVNALELEDSALYLCASSLASWGYQPQHFGDGTRLSIL.

The rearrangement uses TRBV21-1 and TRBJ1-5; TRBD1, the table's D call, was not compared with the DNA. TRBV21-1 is shown as a pseudogene. This CDR3 is 16 amino acids long. Here the CDR3 DNA reads TGTGCCAGCAGCACTCTCGGGACACGAACCTATCAGCCCCAGCATTTT. Its translation: CASSTLGTRTYQPQHF.

V and J are TRBV7-6 and TRBJ2-3; weak D call: TRBD2 (6 bases). Trimming shortened V by 8 bases and J by 3 bases, and 12 bases separated the two germline ends. Germline V gene sequence: CDR1 SGHVS, CDR2 FNYEAQ. The CDR3 runs 13 residues. CDR3 sequence reads: CASCGTPTDTQYF. The CDR3 DNA follows: TGTGCCAGCTGTGGGACTCCTACAGATACGCAGTATTTT.

The chain has TRBV29-1 and TRBJ2-5; the D gene could be TRBD1 or TRBD2 (6 bases each). This CDR3 region has 13 residues. Germline assignment: CDR1 SQVTM and CDR2 ANQGSEA. V shed 8 bases and J shed 5 bases, with 18 bases lying between them. The CDR3 nucleotides are TGCAGCATGACAGGTGCCAGCGGGGAGACCCAGTACTTC. This sequence encodes CSMTGASGETQYF.

The chain is built from TRBV5-8 and TRBJ1-2; TRBD1 might be the D (5 bases). This CDR3 has 18 amino acids. The germline V gene has CDR1 SGHTS and CDR2 YDEGEE. V lost 1 base and J 1 base, leaving 20 bases between the germline ends. CDR3 sequence (DNA): TGTGCCAGCAGCTTGCCCGGGGCAGGGCAAATTGTTAACTATGGCTACACCTTC. Amino acids: CASSLPGAGQIVNYGYTF.

This rearrangement joins TRBV6-5 to TRBJ2-7; D perhaps matches TRBD1 (6 bases). The germline V and J ends were trimmed by 0 bases and 7 bases, with 16 bases remaining between them. CDR3 length equals 15 residues. The germline CDR1 and CDR2 sequences are MNHEY and SVGAGI. The CDR3 sequence is CASSYSMAGDREQYF. The CDR3 coding sequence is TGTGCCAGCAGTTACTCGATGGCAGGGGATAGGGAGCAGTACTTC.

In nucleotides, the CDR3 is TGTGCCATCAGTGGGACAGGGGACTACGAGCAGTACTTC. Its protein product is CAISGTGDYEQYF. The V and J genes are TRBV10-3 and TRBJ2-7; TRBD1 matches at 9 bases. After removal of 4 bases from V and 3 bases from J, the junction contained 1 base not matched to a gene. Germline lookup yields CDR1 ENHRY and CDR2 SYGVKD. The CDR3 sequence is 13 residues long.

The chain links TRBV7-6 to TRBJ1-4, with a tentative D call TRBD1 (5 bases). CDR1 is SGHVS, CDR2 FNYEAQ, per germline. The CDR3 loop spans 16 amino acids. V was shortened by 5 bases and J by 5 bases, with 18 bases between the two germline ends. The CDR3 sequence is CASSEEPGPPNEKLFF. DNA for the CDR3: TGTGCCAGCAGCGAGGAACCGGGACCCCCGAATGAAAAACTGTTTTTT.

This sequence joins TRBV30 and TRBJ2-1; D possibly corresponds to TRBD2 (6 bases). V lost 4 bases and J lost 3, with 19 bases in between. CDR3 length: 16 residues. CDR1 is GTSNPN and CDR2 is SVGIG in the germline V gene (reference sequence). In nucleotides, the CDR3 is TGTGCCTGGAAAATCGCCGGGACTCAATACTACAATGAGCAGTTCTTC. Its translation: CAWKIAGTQYYNEQFF.

This clone turned up a few times. J is TRBJ2-1 and V is TRBV11-2; 10 bases fit TRBD2. Per the germline V gene, CDR1 is SGHAT and CDR2 is FQNNGV. V lost 4 bases to trimming and J lost 8 bases; unmatched junction nucleotides: 11. The CDR3 runs 16 residues. Written as DNA, the CDR3 is TGTGCCAGCAGCTACGACTTTGAGCGGGGGGGCGATGAGCAGTTCTTC. Translating it yields CASSYDFERGGDEQFF.

The chain uses TRBV27 and TRBJ2-7; 7 bases line up with TRBD2. The CDR3 is 13 residues long. Germline assignment: CDR1 MNHEY and CDR2 SMNVEV (reference sequence). V trimming: 6 bases; J trimming: 0 bases; junction bases outside the gene matches: 2. The CDR3 sequence: CASSRTSSYEQYF. The CDR3 region has the DNA TGTGCCAGCAGCCGGACTAGCTCCTACGAGCAGTACTTC.

The chain carries TRBV5-1 and TRBJ2-7; D could derive from TRBD1 or TRBD2 (5 bases each). The CDR3 totals 16 residues. Per germline, CDR1 SGHRS and CDR2 YFSETQ. V lost 0 bases and J lost 2, with 15 bases in between. This CDR3 reads CASSLGGTGITYEQYF. The CDR3 DNA sequence: TGCGCCAGCAGCTTGGGGGGGACCGGAATAACCTACGAGCAGTACTTC.

The J gene is TRBJ2-7, the V gene TRBV18; 8 bases agree with TRBD2. V gave up 6 bases and J gave up 7 bases; unmatched junction bases: 14. CDR3 length equals 15 residues. The V gene's germline CDR1 is KGHSH and CDR2 LQKENI. The CDR3 DNA reads TGTGCCAGCTCCTCGGCAGCGGGAGAGGGCTTAGAGCAGTACTTC. Its protein is CASSSAAGEGLEQYF.

This rearrangement joins TRBV19 to TRBJ2-1; D remains ambiguous. CDR1 and CDR2 from the germline V gene are LNHDA and SQIVND (reference sequence). This CDR3 spans 14 amino acids. V gave up 1 base and J gave up 10 bases, with 14 bases separating them. The chain's CDR3 is CASSIGPERQEQFF. Written as DNA, the CDR3 is TGTGCCAGTAGTATAGGGCCGGAGAGGCAGGAGCAGTTCTTC.

The chain combines TRBV7-3 with TRBJ2-1, with D possibly being TRBD2 (5 bases). This CDR3 region has 14 residues. The germline gives CDR1 SGHTA, CDR2 FQGTGA. V lost 5 bases, J lost 6 bases, and 14 bases lay in between. The CDR3 DNA reads TGTGCCAGCAGCCCTGGCTTAGCGACCAATGAGCAGTTCTTC. It specifies CASSPGLATNEQFF.